This record looks at one T cell receptor beta chain sequence and its context. This clone was found a few times. Its antigen is unknown. No base-level quality is on record; no much larger clone is a single base apart. This sample was included in a study of radiotherapy plus CTLA-4 blockade in lung cancer (dated by TCRdb to the late 2010s). Notes on the research overall: Objective responses occurred in about 20% of enrolled patients, and 30% to 35% achieved disease control. General findings and caveats noted by the study authors: The strongest predictors of response were reported to be early dynamic shifts in blood T cell clones along with a rise in serum interferon-beta following radiation. After treatment with radiotherapy and ipilimumab, TCR clones that came from tumors expanded in the peripheral blood.

Taken from cysteine to phenylalanine, the CDR3 has 15 residues. The sequence is cut down to CDR3 DNA, 45 bases in frame from base 1. Per the germline V gene, SNHLY is the CDR1 and FYNNEI is the CDR2. At the junction V is shortened by 5 bases and J by 4 bases, with 15 bases in between. Focal radiation therapy combined with CTLA-4 blockade (ipilimumab) was tested in patients with chemo-refractory metastatic non-small-cell lung cancer. Libraries were constructed by the immunoSEQ multiplex PCR assay. The clones in this table, taken by TCRdb from immuneACCESS, are in-frame only. Not every clone is retained; where verified, under half of the shortfall comes from an unresolved V gene, and the cause of the rest is unknown. This sample has some 70,000 clones in its table, and 65% to 80% of those were observed once. The top ten hold 10% of the sample.

Sequenced material: peripheral blood, taken from a patient treated with radiotherapy plus ipilimumab. The rearranged segments are TRBV2 and TRBJ2-1; the D segment may tentatively be TRBD1 or TRBD2, each giving 6 matched bases. The sequence was obtained from a human donor with non-small cell lung cancer who had a complete response to radiotherapy plus ipilimumab. The nucleotides read TGTGCCAGCAGTACCTTGAGGGGGGTTTACAATGAGCAGTTCTTC. Protein translation: CASSTLRGVYNEQFF.